Below are 24 T cell receptor beta chains sequenced from a single sample in a study of response to subunit inactivated influenza vaccine. MiXCR, applied by TCRdb to the RT-PCR reads, yields one record per CDR3 protein. Of under 950,000 distinct CDR3 sequences in the sample, less than 25% were seen once. This sample comprised PBMCs from blood, obtained roughly 5 days after vaccination. Every receptor here comes from a man in his fifties who received an inactivated influenza vaccine.

The chain recombines TRBV29-1 with TRBJ1-2; perhaps TRBD1 as D (5 bases). V lost 7 bases to trimming and J lost 0 bases, with 12 bases between them. The germline gives CDR1 SQVTM, CDR2 ANQGSEA. The CDR3 runs 13 residues. The CDR3 sequence is CSAQGTANYGYTF. The CDR3 DNA follows: TGCAGCGCGCAGGGAACCGCTAACTATGGCTACACCTTC.

This clonotype was seen more than once but under ten times. The chain is built from TRBV5-1 and TRBJ2-5; D possibly corresponds to TRBD2 (6 bases). With 0 bases removed from V and 4 bases from J, the gap between germline ends came to 13 bases. CDR3 length: 15 amino acids. Germline V gives CDR1 SGHRS, CDR2 YFSETQ. In DNA, the CDR3 is TGCGCCAGCAGCTTGGAAGTGCAGGGAGGAGAGACCCAGTACTTC. As protein: CASSLEVQGGETQYF.

In this sample, this clonotype turned up a few times. The V call is TRBV4-3, the J call TRBJ2-7; 10 positions match TRBD1. The V and J ends lost 5 bases and 1 base, in that order; junction bases with no gene match: 8. The CDR3 consists of 16 residues. Germline CDR1 is LGHNA and CDR2 is YSLEER. CDR3 residues: CASSSWTGGPSYEQYF. DNA of the CDR3: TGCGCCAGCAGCTCTTGGACAGGGGGACCTTCCTACGAGCAGTACTTC.

The V call is TRBV6-2 or TRBV6-3, the J call TRBJ2-3; 10 positions match TRBD1. The junction had 6 bases not matched to a gene; V was cut back by 0 bases and J by 6 bases. This CDR3 has 16 residues. CDR1 and CDR2 from the germline V gene are MNHEY and SVGEGT. This chain's CDR3 is CASSYSRTGGLDTQYF. The CDR3 coding sequence is TGTGCCAGCAGTTACTCGAGGACAGGGGGATTGGATACGCAGTATTTT.

The chain couples TRBV20-1 to TRBJ1-2; the D is unclear. V gave up 3 bases and J gave up 1 base, with 3 bases separating them. In germline, CDR1 is DFQATT, CDR2 SNEGSKA (reference sequence). This CDR3 has 11 residues. In nucleotides, the CDR3 is TGCAGTGCTAGTTTTAACTATGGCTACACCTTC. This sequence encodes CSASFNYGYTF.

V gene TRBV20-1 combines with J gene TRBJ2-3, with 15 bases fitting TRBD2. J lost 3 bases, V lost 6 bases, and 7 bases had no gene match. The V gene's germline CDR1 is DFQATT and CDR2 SNEGSKA (reference sequence). The CDR3 is made up of 16 amino acids. DNA for the CDR3: TGCAGTGCCAGGACTAGCGGGGGGGTGTCGACAGATACGCAGTATTTT. Translated, it gives CSARTSGGVSTDTQYF.

This clonotype showed up just a few times. The chain combines TRBV12-3 or TRBV12-4 with TRBJ1-4, with TRBD1 as a possible D gene (5 bases). The CDR3 contains 13 residues. V was shortened by 5 bases and J by 7 bases, with 11 bases between the two germline ends. CDR3 nucleotide sequence: TGTGCCAGCAGTCTCGGGACGCGTGAAAAACTGTTTTTT. Its translation is CASSLGTREKLFF.

CDR3 protein: CASSQDPGLAGYGDQYF. The CDR3 DNA reads TGTGCCAGCAGCCAAGATCCAGGACTAGCGGGTTACGGGGACCAGTACTTC. This chain links TRBV4-2 with TRBJ2-5; 11 bases match TRBD2. The J segment lost 10 bases and the V segment lost 0 bases, leaving 13 bases of the junction unmatched. CDR3 size: 17 residues. Germline CDR1 and CDR2: LGHNA and YNFKEQ.

This clonotype occurred a few times. The rearrangement links TRBV13 to TRBJ2-3, with 10 bases lining up with TRBD2. The V gene's germline CDR1 is PRHDT and CDR2 FYEKMQ (reference sequence). J lost 1 base, V lost 1 base, and 8 bases had no gene match. CDR3 length equals 18 residues. The DNA of the CDR3 is TGTGCCAGCAGCTTAGTGGCTAGCGGGGGCGCCGGCACAGATACGCAGTATTTT. Protein sequence: CASSLVASGGAGTDTQYF.

The table lists this clonotype with a few counts. The chain combines TRBV9 with TRBJ2-3, with TRBD1 as a possible D gene (6 bases). Between the trimmed V and J ends, which lost 1 base and 4 bases, there was a span of 10 bases. The CDR3 length is 14 residues. The germline V gene has CDR1 SGDLS and CDR2 YYNGEE. CDR3 sequence reads: CASSVTGRPDTQYF. CDR3 coding DNA: TGTGCCAGCAGCGTAACAGGGCGGCCAGATACGCAGTATTTT.

The rearrangement joins TRBV6-5 to TRBJ2-1; D is ambiguous. The V gene's germline CDR1 is MNHEY and CDR2 SVGAGI. V was cut by 0 bases and J by 1 base, with 13 bases left in between. The CDR3 spans 17 residues. DNA for the CDR3: TGTGCCAGCAGTTACTCGAGCAAGGTTTGGTCCTACAATGAGCAGTTCTTC. Residues: CASSYSSKVWSYNEQFF.

V is TRBV20-1 and J is TRBJ2-3; 12 bases agree with TRBD2. Germline V gene data show CDR1 as DFQATT and CDR2 as SNEGSKA (reference sequence). This CDR3 spans 16 amino acids. Unmatched junction bases numbered 4, after V lost 1 base and J lost 2 bases. This CDR3 reads CSARVGLAGTTDTQYF. The CDR3 coding sequence is TGCAGTGCTAGAGTCGGACTAGCGGGGACCACAGATACGCAGTATTTT.

This chain connects TRBV7-3 to TRBJ2-1, with 9 bases aligning to TRBD1. V shed 5 bases, J shed 9 bases, and the junction held 5 bases outside the gene matches. Germline values: CDR1 SGHTA, CDR2 FQGTGA. There are 13 residues in the CDR3. The chain's CDR3 is CASSQTGGSEQFF. The CDR3 DNA follows: TGTGCCAGCAGCCAGACAGGGGGGAGTGAGCAGTTCTTC.

This clonotype was seen more than once but under ten times. The rearrangement links TRBV29-1 to TRBJ2-3; perhaps TRBD1 as D (5 bases). Trimming left V 2 bases short and J 3 bases short, with 12 bases between. CDR1 is SQVTM and CDR2 is ANQGSEA in the germline V gene. The CDR3 contains 14 residues. The CDR3 bases are TGCAGCGTTGAAAAGGGGTTCGGGACAGATACGCAGTATTTT. It yields the protein CSVEKGFGTDTQYF.

This clonotype has more than one count but fewer than ten. The chain combines TRBV18 with TRBJ2-3; no clear D. The length of the CDR3 is 14 residues. Trimming shortened V by 5 bases and J by 1 base, and 10 bases separated the two germline ends. Germline V gives CDR1 KGHSH, CDR2 LQKENI. CDR3 sequence: CASSREYGTDTQYF. The CDR3 DNA sequence: TGTGCCAGCTCAAGGGAATACGGCACAGATACGCAGTATTTT.

J is TRBJ2-1 and V is TRBV5-5, with 10 positions matching TRBD2. In germline, CDR1 is SGHKS, CDR2 YYEKEE (reference sequence). The CDR3 has 14 amino acids. V lost 3 bases to trimming and J lost 7 bases; unmatched junction nucleotides: 4. CDR3 DNA sequence: TGTGCCAGCAGCTCTAGCGGGGGTTGGAATGAGCAGTTCTTC. Residues: CASSSSGGWNEQFF.

This clonotype was recorded a few times. V is TRBV20-1 and J is TRBJ2-7, with 7 bases matching TRBD2. The CDR3 has 15 residues. Germline V gene sequence: CDR1 DFQATT, CDR2 SNEGSKA (reference sequence). Losses at the gene ends were 4 bases for V and 2 bases for J; bases not matched to a gene: 11. The CDR3 nucleotides read TGCAGTGCTATAAGGGCGGCGGGAGTACCCTACGAGCAGTACTTC. Amino acids: CSAIRAAGVPYEQYF.

This clonotype was detected a few times. CDR3 in DNA: TGTGCCAGTAGTATATCCCGGGCAGAGGGGGCCGGGGAGCTGTTTTTT. Its translation: CASSISRAEGAGELFF. The chain combines TRBV19 with TRBJ2-2; maybe TRBD1 (6 bases). From germline, CDR1 is LNHDA and CDR2 SQIVND (reference sequence). The CDR3 is 16 amino acids. Trimming removed 2 bases from V and 6 bases from J, with 16 bases in between. Combining the CDR3 with reference TRBV19 and TRBJ2-2 gives the whole variable domain DGGITQSPKYLFRKEGQNVTLSCEQNLNHDAMYWYRQDPGQGLRLIYYSQIVNDFQKGDIAEGYSVSREKKESFPLTVTSAQKNPTAFYLCASSISRAEGAGELFFGEGSRLTVL.

In this sample, this clonotype turned up a few times. The chain links TRBV4-1 to TRBJ2-1, with D maybe TRBD2 (5 bases). V gave up 1 base and J gave up 5 bases, with 9 bases separating them. The CDR3 consists of 14 residues. Germline V gene sequence: CDR1 MGHRA, CDR2 YSYEKL. CDR3 sequence (DNA): TGCGCCAGCAGCCAAGGAGGGTCCCACAATGAGCAGTTCTTC. Its protein is CASSQGGSHNEQFF.

This sequence joins TRBV10-3 and TRBJ2-3; 9 positions match TRBD2. The CDR3 sequence is 15 residues long. Germline V gene data show CDR1 as ENHRY and CDR2 as SYGVKD. V lost 6 bases and J lost 2; bases outside the gene matches: 6. CDR3 protein: CAISPTSGATDTQYF. CDR3 DNA sequence: TGTGCCATCAGCCCGACTAGCGGAGCCACAGATACGCAGTATTTT.

This clonotype turned up a few times. The chain links TRBV18 to TRBJ2-1, with 7 bases matching TRBD2. Germline V gene lookup returns CDR1 KGHSH and CDR2 LQKENI. Losses at the gene ends were 3 bases for V and 2 bases for J; bases not matched to a gene: 10. CDR3 length: 17 residues. The CDR3 nucleotides read TGTGCCAGCTCACCCCCCCCGCGCGGGGGTACCTACAATGAGCAGTTCTTC. Its translation: CASSPPPRGGTYNEQFF.

This clonotype was seen only a few times. The rearrangement joins TRBV7-2 to TRBJ2-7; TRBD1 is a possible D gene (5 bases). The CDR3 loop spans 15 amino acids. Germline V gene lookup returns CDR1 SGHTA and CDR2 FQGNSA. V was pared by 6 bases and J by 0 bases, with 15 bases between. The CDR3 reads CASSPTVASSYEQYF. CDR3 sequence (DNA): TGTGCCAGCAGTCCGACAGTCGCCTCCTCCTACGAGCAGTACTTC.

The chain uses TRBV5-5 and TRBJ1-5, with D unresolved. CDR1 is SGHKS, CDR2 YYEKEE, per germline (reference sequence). The V end was cut by 0 bases, the J end by 0 bases, with 10 bases between. The CDR3 has 16 amino acids. CDR3 sequence: CASSLAGQNSNQPQHF. The DNA of the CDR3 is TGTGCCAGCAGCTTGGCCGGGCAGAATAGCAATCAGCCCCAGCATTTT.

As to this clonotype: Mismatch with germline at one junction end may stem from a read error. The CDR3 region is CASTIGGPRQETQHF. In nucleotides, the CDR3 is TGTGCCAGCACCATTGGGGGACCGAGACAAGAGACCCAGCACTTC. The chain has TRBV5-5 and TRBJ2-5; TRBD1 or TRBD2 may be the D gene (5 bases each). Germline CDR1 and CDR2: SGHKS and YYEKEE (reference sequence). The CDR3 consists of 15 residues.